The 23 T cell receptor beta chains in this list originate from one sample, sequenced in a study of neurological immune-mediated disorders. TCRdb itself ran the 5' RACE reads through MiXCR, one entry per CDR3 protein. The top ten hold 2% to 2.5% of the sample, which has more than 75,000 distinct CDR3 sequences, 4% to 6% seen once. Sequencing was done on a sample of PBMCs. These receptors were obtained from a woman in her thirties with multiple sclerosis.

This clonotype was seen repeatedly, ten times or more. The chain combines TRBV7-2 with TRBJ2-2, with 11 positions matching TRBD1. Looked up from germline, CDR1 is SGHTA and CDR2 is FQGNSA. The CDR3 sequence is 15 residues long. Trimming cost V 10 bases and J 2 bases; bases outside gene matches: 6. DNA for the CDR3: TGTGCCATCCCCGGGACAGGGGGTAACACCGGGGAGCTGTTTTTT. Translating gives CAIPGTGGNTGELFF. Filled out from reference TRBV7-2 and TRBJ2-2, the complete variable domain reads GAGVSQSPSNKVTEKGKDVELRCDPISGHTALYWYRQSLGQGLEFLIYFQGNSAPDKSGLPSDRFSAERTGGSVSTLTIQRTQQEDSAVYLCAIPGTGGNTGELFFGEGSRLTVL.

This clonotype was detected ten times or more. Sequence at one end of the junction differs from germline and may be a read error. The CDR3 nucleotides read TGTGTCACCAGCAGCGGGACAGGGGCCTACAATGAGCAGTTCTTC. Translating it yields CVTSSGTGAYNEQFF. The V gene is TRBV15, the J gene TRBJ2-1, with 10 bases lining up with TRBD1. CDR3 size: 15 residues. CDR1 and CDR2 (germline): LNHNV, YYDKDF (reference sequence).

This clonotype has a count of ten or more. The rearrangement uses TRBV6-5 and TRBJ2-7; D not resolved. The germline V and J ends were trimmed by 1 base and 0 bases, with 13 bases remaining between them. The CDR3 spans 16 residues. Germline CDR1 MNHEY, CDR2 SVGAGI. Here the CDR3 DNA reads TGTGCCAGCAGTTACTTGCCTCCGAACCTCTCCTACGAGCAGTACTTC. Translation: CASSYLPPNLSYEQYF.

This clonotype was recorded many times. This CDR3 is CASSYPRDRAVVNLNGYTF. The CDR3 DNA sequence: TGTGCCAGCAGCTACCCAAGAGACAGGGCGGTGGTTAATTTAAATGGCTACACCTTC. The chain employs TRBV9 and TRBJ1-2; 7 positions match TRBD1. V lost 4 bases to trimming and J lost 6 bases; unmatched junction nucleotides: 24. Germline loops: CDR1 SGDLS, CDR2 YYNGEE. This CDR3 region has 19 residues.

This clonotype was detected many times. The V call is TRBV10-2, the J call TRBJ2-1; no clear D. Germline-derived CDR1 and CDR2 are WSHSY and SAAADI. The CDR3 has 13 amino acids. V was trimmed by 0 bases and J by 12 bases, leaving 12 bases between them. CDR3 amino acids: CASSESKGLGQFF. In nucleotides, the CDR3 is TGCGCCAGCAGTGAGTCCAAGGGTTTGGGGCAGTTCTTC.

This clonotype was detected ten times or more. Here the CDR3 reads CASSLLIEGTEAFF. DNA of the CDR3: TGCGCCAGCAGCCTGCTCATAGAGGGCACTGAAGCTTTCTTT. This rearrangement joins TRBV5-1 to TRBJ1-1; D is unresolved. The CDR3 contains 14 residues. Germline V lookup: CDR1 SGHRS, CDR2 YFSETQ. Trimming removed 4 bases at V and 4 bases at J, with 14 bases between.

The DNA of the CDR3 is TGTGCCAGCAGCTTGTCCGATAGGCTTAGCACAGATACGCAGTATTTT. Translation: CASSLSDRLSTDTQYF. V is TRBV7-6 and J is TRBJ2-3; D is undetermined. The germline V gene encodes CDR1 SGHVS and CDR2 FNYEAQ. The CDR3 has 16 amino acids. Trimming stripped 3 bases from V and 0 bases from J, with 13 bases between.

This chain joins TRBV7-2 and TRBJ2-2; TRBD2 matches at 8 bases. This CDR3 has 16 amino acids. Unmatched junction bases numbered 12, after V lost 5 bases and J lost 7 bases. Germline assignment: CDR1 SGHTA and CDR2 FQGNSA. CDR3 loop: CASSPRGGLLLGELFF. In DNA form, the CDR3 reads TGTGCCAGCAGCCCACGGGGGGGACTCTTACTCGGGGAGCTGTTTTTT.

At least ten counts were recorded for this clonotype. The chain uses TRBV5-1 and TRBJ2-3; TRBD1 might be the D (6 bases). The CDR3 is 14 amino acids. Germline-derived CDR1 and CDR2 are SGHRS and YFSETQ. V was cut by 4 bases and J by 5 bases, with 14 bases left in between. CDR3 nucleotides: TGCGCCAGCAGCGTGAATCCGGGACAAGATACGCAGTATTTT. Its translation is CASSVNPGQDTQYF.

V gene TRBV20-1 combines with J gene TRBJ1-5, with a possible D match to TRBD1 (5 bases). This CDR3 has 15 amino acids. Germline CDR1 DFQATT, CDR2 SNEGSKA (reference sequence). Between the trimmed V and J ends, which lost 0 bases and 6 bases, there was a span of 15 bases. CDR3 loop: CSARDERQGVQPQHF. In nucleotides, the CDR3 is TGCAGTGCTAGAGATGAAAGGCAGGGAGTTCAGCCCCAGCATTTT.

This clonotype was seen ten or more times. The V gene is TRBV5-1, the J gene TRBJ2-5; 7 bases are shared with TRBD2. Looked up from germline, CDR1 is SGHRS and CDR2 is YFSETQ. The trim removed 0 bases at V and 7 bases at J, leaving 15 bases unmatched. The CDR3 contains 17 residues. DNA for the CDR3: TGCGCCAGCAGCTTGGCCTCCAAAGGGTCGGGGGGTTCGACCCAGTACTTC. Its protein is CASSLASKGSGGSTQYF.

This clonotype was seen repeatedly, ten times or more. The chain is built from TRBV20-1 and TRBJ2-7; D is undetermined. With 3 bases removed from V and 7 bases from J, the gap between germline ends came to 13 bases. Germline V gives CDR1 DFQATT, CDR2 SNEGSKA (reference sequence). The CDR3 length is 12 residues. This CDR3 is CSASPLGREQYF. The CDR3 nucleotides are TGCAGTGCTAGCCCCCTAGGGCGGGAGCAGTACTTC.

This clonotype was seen repeatedly, ten times or more. The chain employs TRBV20-1 and TRBJ2-2; possibly TRBD1 or TRBD2 for D (5 bases each). The CDR3 length is 16 residues. Germline loops: CDR1 DFQATT, CDR2 SNEGSKA (reference sequence). V lost 6 bases, J lost 4 bases, and 21 bases lay in between. The CDR3 loop reads CSASEDNSGSTGELFF. As DNA, the CDR3 is TGCAGTGCGAGTGAGGACAACTCGGGGTCCACCGGGGAGCTGTTTTTT.

The rearrangement uses TRBV5-1 and TRBJ2-1; 7 nucleotides agree with TRBD2. Per germline, CDR1 SGHRS and CDR2 YFSETQ. The CDR3 contains 16 residues. With 0 bases clipped from V and 7 bases from J, the junction kept 10 bases outside the gene matches. The CDR3 DNA sequence: TGCGCCAGCAGCTTGGTAGGCGGGAGAATAGGGAATGAGCAGTTCTTC. Translated, it gives CASSLVGGRIGNEQFF.

There are many counts of this clonotype. The DNA for the CDR3 is TGTGCCAGCAGCCCCCTTTGGACAGGGGCCACAGATACGCAGTATTTT. Protein product: CASSPLWTGATDTQYF. This sequence joins TRBV7-9 and TRBJ2-3; TRBD1 aligns across 9 bases. CDR1 is SEHNR and CDR2 is FQNEAQ in the germline V gene (reference sequence). After removal of 5 bases from V and 2 bases from J, the junction contained 8 bases not matched to a gene. CDR3 length equals 16 residues.

This clonotype was seen only a few times. V is TRBV6-2 or TRBV6-3 and J is TRBJ1-1; 7 bases line up with TRBD1. The CDR3 covers 14 residues. V shed 4 bases, J shed 7 bases, and the junction held 9 bases outside the gene matches. Germline V gives CDR1 MNHEY, CDR2 SVGEGT. CDR3 protein: CASSSVQGRNEAFF. The CDR3 region has the DNA TGTGCCAGCAGTTCGGTACAGGGGCGGAATGAAGCTTTCTTT.

This clonotype appeared a few times. J is TRBJ1-5 and V is TRBV19; 7 bases fit TRBD1. This CDR3 contains 15 residues. The J segment lost 2 bases and the V segment lost 7 bases, leaving 8 bases of the junction unmatched. The germline V gene has CDR1 LNHDA and CDR2 SQIVND (reference sequence). CDR3 region: CASTLDRFGNQPQHF. The CDR3 nucleotides read TGTGCCAGTACCTTGGACAGGTTTGGCAATCAGCCCCAGCATTTT.

This clonotype occurred many times. This rearrangement joins TRBV20-1 to TRBJ2-3, with TRBD2 matching over 7 bases. Trimming took 3 bases from V and 5 from J; bases not matched to a gene: 17. CDR1 is DFQATT and CDR2 is SNEGSKA in the germline V gene (reference sequence). The CDR3 contains 17 residues. The chain's CDR3 is CSASSPRRERFRDTQYF. The CDR3 DNA sequence: TGCAGTGCTAGTTCACCTCGGCGGGAGAGATTTAGAGATACGCAGTATTTT.

The chain links TRBV20-1 to TRBJ2-3; 9 nucleotides match TRBD1. Germline V lookup: CDR1 DFQATT, CDR2 SNEGSKA (reference sequence). Trimming at V came to 6 bases and at J to 4 bases, leaving 11 bases not matched to a gene. The CDR3 has 15 amino acids. CDR3 bases: TGCAGTGCCCGAACGCCGGACAGGGGCTCAGATACGCAGTATTTT. The encoded protein is CSARTPDRGSDTQYF.

The table lists this clonotype with many counts. This chain joins TRBV20-1 and TRBJ2-3, with D maybe TRBD2 (5 bases). The germline V and J ends were trimmed by 0 bases and 6 bases, with 22 bases remaining between them. Germline CDR1 and CDR2: DFQATT and SNEGSKA (reference sequence). CDR3 length: 17 amino acids. CDR3 DNA: TGCAGTGCTAGAGATCGGATTCTCTCACTAGTGGTGGATACGCAGTATTTT. Its translation is CSARDRILSLVVDTQYF.

In this sample, this clonotype turned up many times. The chain couples TRBV10-3 to TRBJ2-7; the D is unclear. CDR1 and CDR2 (germline): ENHRY, SYGVKD. The CDR3 sequence is 12 residues long. V was clipped by 6 bases and J by 7 bases, with 13 bases between them. DNA of the CDR3: TGTGCCATCAGCGATAGACCCCCTGAGCAGTACTTC. It specifies CAISDRPPEQYF.

Many counts were recorded for this clonotype. V is TRBV5-1 and J is TRBJ2-2; D perhaps matches TRBD2 (6 bases). Germline values: CDR1 SGHRS, CDR2 YFSETQ. The CDR3 spans 16 residues. V lost 1 base and J 1 base, leaving 11 bases between the germline ends. This CDR3 is CASSLRQGGNTGELFF. CDR3 nucleotide sequence: TGCGCCAGCAGCTTGAGGCAGGGAGGGAACACCGGGGAGCTGTTTTTT.

The rearrangement joins TRBV6-6 to TRBJ2-7; 7 bases are a match to TRBD2. Germline trimming cut 0 bases from V and 0 bases from J; bases unmatched to any gene: 5. Germline values: CDR1 MNHNY, CDR2 SVGAGI (reference sequence). The CDR3 has 16 residues. The CDR3: CASSYSSGRASYEQYF. CDR3 in DNA: TGTGCCAGCAGTTACTCTAGCGGGCGTGCCTCCTACGAGCAGTACTTC.